This entry lists 31 T cell receptor beta chains sequenced from one sample in a study of T cells after yellow fever vaccination. TCRdb re-derived calls from the 5' RACE reads in MiXCR, one entry per CDR3 protein. This table holds around 610,000 distinct CDR3 sequences, around an eighth found once. This specimen was PBMCs, taken on the day of the yellow fever booster vaccination. These receptors originate from a man younger than 45 who received the YFV17D yellow fever vaccine.

This clonotype was counted at least ten times. The rearrangement joins TRBV12-3 or TRBV12-4 to TRBJ2-5, with D perhaps matching TRBD1 (5 bases). The CDR3 extends over 13 amino acids. Trimming stripped 5 bases from V and 1 base from J, with 8 bases between. The CDR3 nucleotides read TGTGCCAGCAGTAGAACAGGCCAAGAGACCCAGTACTTC. This encodes CASSRTGQETQYF.

This clonotype was seen more than once but under ten times. V gene TRBV5-1 combines with J gene TRBJ2-7; the match to TRBD2 covers 10 bases. The junction had 3 bases not matched to a gene; V was cut back by 0 bases and J by 6 bases. This CDR3 has 14 residues. CDR1 SGHRS and CDR2 YFSETQ come from the germline V gene. Here the CDR3 DNA reads TGCGCCAGCAGCTTGGCCACTAGCGGGGTCGAGCAGTACTTC. Its translation is CASSLATSGVEQYF.

This clonotype was seen a handful of times. The genes are TRBV6-5 and TRBJ2-1, with D tentatively TRBD2 (5 bases). The CDR3 contains 14 residues. V was cut by 2 bases and J by 5 bases, with 10 bases left in between. In germline, CDR1 is MNHEY, CDR2 SVGAGI. Here the CDR3 reads CASSYDGLNNEQFF. The CDR3 nucleotides read TGTGCCAGCAGTTACGACGGACTCAACAATGAGCAGTTCTTC.

Only a few counts were recorded for this clonotype. The V call is TRBV18, the J call TRBJ2-5, with a weak D call TRBD2 (5 bases). The V end was cut by 1 base, the J end by 5 bases, with 8 bases between. From germline, CDR1 is KGHSH and CDR2 LQKENI. The CDR3 sequence is 13 residues long. CDR3 sequence: CASSPRERETQYF. CDR3 in DNA: TGTGCCAGCTCACCACGAGAGCGGGAGACCCAGTACTTC.

The chain links TRBV12-3 or TRBV12-4 to TRBJ1-1; 9 bases fit TRBD1. The J segment lost 4 bases and the V segment lost 6 bases, leaving 6 bases of the junction unmatched. This CDR3 is 14 amino acids long. The CDR3 spells CASSPTGGSTEAFF. DNA for the CDR3: TGTGCCAGCAGCCCGACAGGGGGAAGCACTGAAGCTTTCTTT.

This clonotype turned up a few times. This rearrangement joins TRBV19 to TRBJ1-2; no firm D call. This CDR3 is built from 13 residues. The V gene lost 2 bases and the J gene lost 7 bases, with 11 bases spanning the gap. Germline CDR1 is LNHDA and CDR2 is SQIVND (reference sequence). The CDR3 nucleotides are TGTGCCAGTAGTATAACCGCGCATCGTGGCTACACCTTC. Its translation: CASSITAHRGYTF.

V usage is TRBV20-1 and J usage is TRBJ2-7, with 10 nucleotides matching TRBD2. Germline V gives CDR1 DFQATT, CDR2 SNEGSKA (reference sequence). This CDR3 comprises 12 residues. The V segment lost 2 bases and the J segment 5 bases; nucleotides outside the gene matches: 0. CDR3 amino acids: CSARLAGDEQYF. The CDR3 DNA follows: TGCAGTGCTAGACTAGCGGGAGACGAGCAGTACTTC.

V and J are TRBV6-2 or TRBV6-3 and TRBJ1-1, with D tentatively TRBD1 (6 bases). V gave up 6 bases and J gave up 3 bases, with 11 bases separating them. Looked up from germline, CDR1 is MNHEY and CDR2 is SVGEGT. This CDR3 spans 13 amino acids. The chain's CDR3 is CASRTTGHTEAFF. The DNA of the CDR3 is TGTGCCAGCAGGACTACAGGGCACACTGAAGCTTTCTTT.

The chain has TRBV29-1 and TRBJ1-1; 7 bases line up with TRBD1. Germline lookup yields CDR1 SQVTM and CDR2 ANQGSEA. CDR3 length: 12 residues. This chain's CDR3 is CIGGTEHTEAFF. CDR3 bases: TGCATCGGCGGGACAGAGCACACTGAAGCTTTCTTT.

This clonotype appeared a few times. The genes are TRBV7-2 and TRBJ2-1; 10 bases align to TRBD1. J was trimmed by 7 bases and V by 3 bases; bases with no gene match: 12. The CDR3 runs 17 residues. Germline values: CDR1 SGHTA, CDR2 FQGNSA. CDR3: CASSLSIGTGVRNEQFF. In DNA, the CDR3 is TGTGCCAGCAGCTTGTCCATAGGGACAGGGGTTAGAAATGAGCAGTTCTTC.

This chain connects TRBV18 to TRBJ2-1; no clear D gene. The CDR3 runs 15 residues. Germline V gene lookup returns CDR1 KGHSH and CDR2 LQKENI. V lost 1 base to trimming and J lost 2 bases, with 9 bases between them. The CDR3 coding sequence is TGTGCCAGCTCACCACTCCCGGTCACCTACAATGAGCAGTTCTTC. Residues: CASSPLPVTYNEQFF.

V and J are TRBV18 and TRBJ1-1, with D uncertain. Germline V CDR1 and CDR2: KGHSH, LQKENI. V was shortened by 0 bases and J by 6 bases, with 8 bases between the two germline ends. The CDR3 sequence is 13 residues long. The CDR3 DNA follows: TGTGCCAGCTCACCACCTTATGTCCCTGAAGCTTTCTTT. Residues: CASSPPYVPEAFF.

The rearrangement links TRBV20-1 to TRBJ1-5; 11 bases are shared with TRBD1. Per the germline V gene, CDR1 is DFQATT and CDR2 is SNEGSKA (reference sequence). J lost 2 bases, V lost 7 bases, and 4 bases had no gene match. The CDR3 totals 14 residues. The chain's CDR3 is CSGTGGGGNQPQHF. The CDR3 DNA follows: TGCAGTGGGACAGGGGGCGGAGGCAATCAGCCCCAGCATTTT.

The V gene is TRBV7-8, the J gene TRBJ2-7; D might be TRBD2 (5 bases). Trimming removed 5 bases at V and 0 bases at J, with 11 bases between. The germline V gene encodes CDR1 SGHVS and CDR2 FQNEAQ. This CDR3 region has 14 residues. The CDR3 here is CASSPVRVSYEQYF. In DNA form, the CDR3 reads TGTGCCAGCAGCCCCGTGAGGGTCTCCTACGAGCAGTACTTC.

This clonotype has a handful of counts. The chain links TRBV21-1 to TRBJ2-7; no check of the table's D call, TRBD1, against the DNA was made. TRBV21-1 is deemed a pseudogene. The CDR3 has 15 amino acids. The CDR3 DNA reads TGTGCCAGCAGCTCCTGCCCGGGCCACCCGGTCGAGCAGTACTTC. This translates into CASSSCPGHPVEQYF.

This chain connects TRBV7-6 to TRBJ2-7; 10 bases are a match to TRBD2. With V trimmed by 5 bases and J by 5 bases, 3 bases remained unmatched. Germline CDR1 is SGHVS and CDR2 is FNYEAQ. This CDR3 is built from 13 residues. CDR3 sequence (DNA): TGTGCCAGCAGCATCGGGACTAGCGACGAGCAGTACTTC. It specifies CASSIGTSDEQYF.

This chain uses TRBV5-4 with TRBJ2-6; D gene ambiguous. This CDR3 comprises 17 residues. Germline lookup yields CDR1 SGHNT and CDR2 YYREEE (reference sequence). V was pared by 4 bases and J by 0 bases, with 14 bases between. The CDR3 DNA is TGTGCCAGCAGCGTGCAACTACCGCGCTCTGGGGCCAACGTCCTGACTTTC. The encoded protein is CASSVQLPRSGANVLTF.

This clonotype was seen repeatedly, ten times or more. V gene TRBV5-4 combines with J gene TRBJ2-3, with D uncertain. This CDR3 spans 12 amino acids. V dropped 4 bases and J dropped 2 bases, with 5 bases sitting between them. Germline values: CDR1 SGHNT, CDR2 YYREEE (reference sequence). Written as DNA, the CDR3 is TGTGCCAGCAGCACGATCACAGATACGCAGTATTTT. This sequence encodes CASSTITDTQYF. Filled out from reference TRBV5-4 and TRBJ2-3, the complete variable domain reads ETGVTQSPTHLIKTRGQQVTLRCSSQSGHNTVSWYQQALGQGPQFIFQYYREEENGRGNFPPRFSGLQFPNYSSELNVNALELDDSALYLCASSTITDTQYFGPGTRLTVL.

V is TRBV7-8 and J is TRBJ2-1; D is undetermined. CDR3 length: 13 amino acids. Trimming removed 4 bases from V and 5 bases from J, with 9 bases in between. CDR1 SGHVS and CDR2 FQNEAQ come from the germline V gene. This chain's CDR3 is CASSSRRNNEQFF. CDR3 bases: TGTGCCAGCAGCTCAAGACGCAACAATGAGCAGTTCTTC.

This clonotype was seen at least ten times. The CDR3 region is CSARYPLAGVFGTDTQYF. CDR3 bases: TGCAGTGCTAGATATCCACTAGCGGGAGTGTTTGGCACAGATACGCAGTATTTT. The J gene is TRBJ2-3, the V gene TRBV20-1; 11 bases fit TRBD2. With V trimmed by 2 bases and J by 1 base, 11 bases remained unmatched. CDR3 length equals 18 residues. The germline CDR1 and CDR2 sequences are DFQATT and SNEGSKA (reference sequence).

The chain uses TRBV5-5 and TRBJ2-2, with D perhaps matching TRBD1 (6 bases). The CDR3 has 17 residues. V was trimmed by 1 base and J by 7 bases, leaving 20 bases between them. The germline V gene encodes CDR1 SGHKS and CDR2 YYEKEE (reference sequence). CDR3 sequence reads: CASSLKTINRAGGELFF. The CDR3 DNA follows: TGTGCCAGCAGCTTGAAGACTATAAACAGGGCCGGCGGGGAGCTGTTTTTT.

This clonotype was detected ten times or more. The chain combines TRBV28 with TRBJ2-1; 9 nucleotides line up with TRBD1. Germline V lookup: CDR1 MDHEN, CDR2 SYDVKM. After removal of 4 bases from V and 5 bases from J, the junction contained 6 bases not matched to a gene. The CDR3 is 15 residues long. The CDR3 nucleotides are TGTGCCAGCAGTTCCTCCGGGACAGGGAACAATGAGCAGTTCTTC. This encodes CASSSSGTGNNEQFF. The full variable domain, its missing parts supplied by reference TRBV28 and TRBJ2-1, is DVKVTQSSRYLVKRTGEKVFLECVQDMDHENMFWYRQDPGLGLRLIYFSYDVKMKEKGDIPEGYSVSREKKERFSLILESASTNQTSMYLCASSSSGTGNNEQFFGPGTRLTVL.

This clonotype was found a few times. The rearrangement links TRBV14 to TRBJ2-1; 9 bases align to TRBD2. There are 20 residues in the CDR3. The trim removed 0 bases at V and 0 bases at J, leaving 12 bases unmatched. Germline CDR1 is SGHDN and CDR2 is FVKESK. The CDR3 DNA reads TGTGCCAGCAGCCAAGAGAGTTGGCTAGCGGGATGGAGCTCCTACAATGAGCAGTTCTTC. Encoded protein: CASSQESWLAGWSSYNEQFF.

The chain recombines TRBV25-1 with TRBJ2-3, with TRBD1 matching over 8 bases. Germline V gene data show CDR1 as MGHDK and CDR2 as SYGVNS. The CDR3 covers 14 residues. Trimming took 3 bases from V and 5 from J; bases not matched to a gene: 4. Here the CDR3 reads CASSDRTGIDTQYF. For the CDR3, the DNA is TGTGCCAGCAGTGATAGGACAGGGATAGATACGCAGTATTTT.

The sample holds a few counts of this clonotype. The V gene is TRBV12-3 or TRBV12-4, the J gene TRBJ2-3; 16 bases agree with TRBD2. With 5 bases clipped from V and 0 bases from J, the junction kept 5 bases outside the gene matches. The CDR3 consists of 18 residues. The CDR3 region is CASSPGTSGRGSTDTQYF. CDR3 bases: TGTGCCAGCAGTCCCGGGACTAGCGGGAGGGGGAGCACAGATACGCAGTATTTT.

This chain joins TRBV5-5 and TRBJ1-2; no clear D. V gave up 0 bases and J gave up 0 bases, with 12 bases separating them. CDR3 length: 16 residues. Germline V gene sequence: CDR1 SGHKS, CDR2 YYEKEE (reference sequence). The CDR3 reads CASSLGGRASNYGYTF. CDR3 DNA sequence: TGTGCCAGCAGCTTGGGTGGAAGGGCCTCTAACTATGGCTACACCTTC.

This clonotype has a handful of counts. The chain is built from TRBV23-1 and TRBJ2-2, with 7 bases fitting TRBD1. TRBV23-1 belongs to the ORF category, with a function that is uncertain. This CDR3 region has 17 residues. With V trimmed by 0 bases and J by 6 bases, 10 bases remained unmatched. The CDR3 sequence is CASSQSLNRGGSGELFF. CDR3 coding DNA: TGCGCCAGCAGTCAATCGTTAAACAGGGGTGGCTCCGGGGAGCTGTTTTTT.

This clonotype was counted at least ten times. One junction end does not reproduce the germline sequence, and a read error may be involved. The rearrangement links TRBV18 to TRBJ1-5; TRBD1 is a possible D gene (6 bases). This CDR3 region has 14 residues. CDR1 is KGHSH and CDR2 is LQKENI in the germline V gene. Here the CDR3 reads CASSPGGGNQPQHF. The CDR3 DNA reads TGCGCCAGCAGCCCGGGGGGCGGCAATCAGCCCCAGCATTTT.

The chain employs TRBV6-4 and TRBJ2-2; 9 nucleotides match TRBD2. Germline V gives CDR1 MRHNA, CDR2 SNTAGT. Germline trimming cut 5 bases from V and 4 bases from J; bases unmatched to any gene: 2. The CDR3 is 14 residues long. CDR3 in DNA: TGTGCCAGCAGTCCTAGCGGGGTCACCGGGGAGCTGTTTTTT. Its protein is CASSPSGVTGELFF.

This clonotype was counted a few times. The J gene is TRBJ2-3, the V gene TRBV4-2; D gene uncertain. Between the trimmed V and J ends, which lost 4 bases and 3 bases, there was a span of 11 bases. Germline assignment: CDR1 LGHNA and CDR2 YNFKEQ. The CDR3 contains 14 residues. In nucleotides, the CDR3 is TGTGCCAGCAGCCTCGGCGATGGGACAGATACGCAGTATTTT. Its translation: CASSLGDGTDTQYF.

This clonotype was detected a few times. The rearrangement links TRBV5-1 to TRBJ2-1; TRBD2 matches 8 bases. Germline CDR1 is SGHRS and CDR2 is YFSETQ. J lost 0 bases, V lost 3 bases, and 11 bases had no gene match. This CDR3 is built from 18 residues. The DNA for the CDR3 is TGCGCCAGCAGCTCTAACGGGAGGGCCCGATCCTCCTACAATGAGCAGTTCTTC. Translated: CASSSNGRARSSYNEQFF.